The T cell receptor beta chain under discussion was sequenced for a study of PD-L1 blockade in urothelial cancer. Study in general: About 90% of the roughly 29 patients were men with bladder-origin urothelial cancer.

Data came from immunoSEQ multiplex PCR; TCRdb stores just in-frame clones and leaves some out. Counted here are more than 45,000 clones, about three quarters occurring once; the ten biggest clones make up roughly 4%. Trimming cost V 8 bases and J 4 bases; bases outside gene matches: 6. This CDR3 spans 15 amino acids. Germline-derived CDR1 and CDR2 are LNHDA and SQIVND (reference sequence). Time point: pretreatment peripheral blood. Turning to this clone: Antigen: not known.

Study conclusions and caveats: Having blood TCR clonality under the median before treatment predicted better survival. Durable-benefit patients showed greater tumor-associated blood clone expansion at 3 weeks.

V usage is TRBV19 and J usage is TRBJ2-2, with TRBD2 matching over 11 bases. This clonotype was sampled from a man aged 65 to 79 with urothelial cancer. The sequencing used PBMCs, collected around atezolizumab (anti-PD-L1) treatment. For the CDR3, the DNA is TGTGCCAGTGGTTTAGCGGGAGGGGGCACCGGGGAGCTGTTTTTT. Its translation is CASGLAGGGTGELFF.